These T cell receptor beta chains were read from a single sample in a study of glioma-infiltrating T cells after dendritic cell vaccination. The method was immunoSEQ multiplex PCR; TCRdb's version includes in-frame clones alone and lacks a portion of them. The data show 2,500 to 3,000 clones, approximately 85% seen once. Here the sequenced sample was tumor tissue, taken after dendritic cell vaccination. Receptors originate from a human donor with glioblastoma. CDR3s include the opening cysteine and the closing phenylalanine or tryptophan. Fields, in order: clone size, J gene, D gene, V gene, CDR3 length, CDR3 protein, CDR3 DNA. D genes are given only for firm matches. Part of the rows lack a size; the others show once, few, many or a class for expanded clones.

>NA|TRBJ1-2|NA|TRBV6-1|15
CASSVDQGTNYGYTF
TGTGCCAGCAGCGTTGACCAGGGGACTAACTATGGCTACACCTTC
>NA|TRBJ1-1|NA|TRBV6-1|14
CASSPGSTRGEAFF
TGTGCCAGCAGCCCGGGTTCAACACGGGGAGAAGCTTTCTTT
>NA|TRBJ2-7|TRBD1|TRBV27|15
CASSPGTGGFYEQYF
TGTGCCAGCAGTCCCGGGACAGGGGGTTTCTACGAGCAGTACTTC
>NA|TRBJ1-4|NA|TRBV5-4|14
CASSAGSTNEKLFF
TGTGCCAGCAGCGCGGGATCAACTAATGAAAAACTGTTTTTT
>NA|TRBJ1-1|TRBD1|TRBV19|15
CASRQQGARGTEAFF
TGTGCCAGTAGACAACAGGGGGCTAGGGGCACTGAAGCTTTCTTT
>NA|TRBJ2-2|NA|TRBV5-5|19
CASSLDSWAAAPNTGELFF
TGTGCCAGCAGCTTGGATTCGTGGGCAGCCGCTCCGAACACCGGGGAGCTGTTTTTT
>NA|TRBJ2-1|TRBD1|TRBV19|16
CASSTPTVTGRGGQFF
TGTGCCAGTAGTACACCTACCGTGACAGGGCGAGGCGGGCAGTTCTTC
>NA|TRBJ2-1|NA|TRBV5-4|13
CASSSTEMREQFF
TGTGCCAGCAGCTCGACGGAAATGAGGGAGCAGTTCTTC
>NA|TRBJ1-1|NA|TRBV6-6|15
CASSYSVPRNTEAFF
TGTGCCAGCAGTTACTCGGTACCGAGGAACACTGAAGCTTTCTTT
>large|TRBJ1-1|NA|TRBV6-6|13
CASSSEDYTEAFF
TGTGCCAGCAGTTCCGAGGACTACACTGAAGCTTTCTTT
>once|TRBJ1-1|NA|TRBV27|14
CASSAQGRHTEAFF
TGTGCCAGCAGTGCTCAGGGGCGCCACACTGAAGCTTTCTTT
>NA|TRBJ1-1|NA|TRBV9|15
CASSAGTLGGTEAFF
TGTGCCAGCAGCGCTGGGACACTTGGAGGCACTGAAGCTTTCTTT
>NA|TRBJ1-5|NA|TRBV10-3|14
CAIRPAGGGQPQHF
TGTGCCATCAGACCTGCGGGGGGTGGTCAGCCCCAGCATTTT
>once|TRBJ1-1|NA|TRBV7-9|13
CASSAGNGFRAFF
TGTGCCAGCAGCGCCGGGAACGGCTTTCGAGCTTTCTTT
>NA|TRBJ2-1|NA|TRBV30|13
CAWSRGTQNEQFF
TGTGCCTGGAGCCGGGGAACACAGAATGAGCAGTTCTTC
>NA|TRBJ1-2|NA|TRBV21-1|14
CASSRDRGNYGYTF
TGTGCCAGCAGCCGGGACAGGGGGAACTATGGCTACACCTTC
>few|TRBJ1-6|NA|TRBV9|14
CASSVTGAYSPLHF
TGTGCCAGCAGCGTAACAGGAGCTTATTCACCCCTCCACTTT
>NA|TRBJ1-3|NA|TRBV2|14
CASRNRQLGNTIYF
TGTGCCAGCAGAAACCGACAGCTTGGAAACACCATATATTTT
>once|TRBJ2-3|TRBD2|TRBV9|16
CASSVAREGGTDTQYF
TGTGCCAGCAGCGTCGCCCGGGAGGGGGGCACAGATACGCAGTATTTT
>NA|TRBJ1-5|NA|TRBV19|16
CASQRSRGTLGQPQHF
TGTGCCAGTCAACGCTCCAGGGGAACTCTCGGTCAGCCCCAGCATTTT